This TCR beta chain was identified during a study of T cell changes during pregnancy in multiple sclerosis. Sequenced by immunoSEQ multiplex PCR; TCRdb stores in-frame clones only, minus some. The repertoire includes tens of thousands of clones, roughly nine tenths of them detected once, and under 0.9% sits in the top ten. This clonotype was obtained from a female donor in good health, enrolled as a control in a pregnancy study. The material was peripheral blood, obtained in the third trimester of pregnancy.

In nucleotides, the CDR3 is TGTGCCAGCAGCCAGACAGGGCGTAGAAACACCATATATTTT. It translates to CASSQTGRRNTIYF. The rearrangement links TRBV27 to TRBJ1-3; 7 positions match TRBD1. Germline CDR1 MNHEY, CDR2 SMNVEV (reference sequence). V lost 6 bases, J lost 5 bases, and 7 bases stayed unmatched. The length of the CDR3 is 14 residues.